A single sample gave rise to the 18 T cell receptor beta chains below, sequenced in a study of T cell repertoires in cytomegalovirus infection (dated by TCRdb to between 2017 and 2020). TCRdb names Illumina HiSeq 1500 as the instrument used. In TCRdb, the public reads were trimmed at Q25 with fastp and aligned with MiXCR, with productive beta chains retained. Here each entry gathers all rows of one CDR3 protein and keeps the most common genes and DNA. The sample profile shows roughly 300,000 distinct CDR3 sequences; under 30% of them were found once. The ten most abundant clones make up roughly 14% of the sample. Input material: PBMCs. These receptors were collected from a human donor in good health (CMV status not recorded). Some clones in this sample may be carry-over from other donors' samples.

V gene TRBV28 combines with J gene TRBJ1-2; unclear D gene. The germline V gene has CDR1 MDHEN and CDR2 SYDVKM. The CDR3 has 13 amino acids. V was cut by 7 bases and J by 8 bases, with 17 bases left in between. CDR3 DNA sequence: TGTGCCAGCACTCTAGATTGGGGATACGGCTACACCTTC. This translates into CASTLDWGYGYTF.

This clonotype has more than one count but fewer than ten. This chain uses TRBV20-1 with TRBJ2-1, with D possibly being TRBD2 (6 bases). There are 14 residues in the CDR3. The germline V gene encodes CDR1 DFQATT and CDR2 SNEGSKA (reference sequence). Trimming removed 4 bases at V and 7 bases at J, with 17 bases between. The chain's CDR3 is CSATKSGLHNEQFF. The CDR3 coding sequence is TGCAGTGCTACCAAAAGCGGGCTCCATAATGAGCAGTTCTTC.

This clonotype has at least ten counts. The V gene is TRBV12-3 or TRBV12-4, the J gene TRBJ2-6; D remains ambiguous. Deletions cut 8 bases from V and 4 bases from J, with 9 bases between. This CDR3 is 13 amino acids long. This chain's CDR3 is CASRSPGANVLTF. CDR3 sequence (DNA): TGTGCCAGCCGATCCCCCGGGGCCAACGTCCTGACTTTC.

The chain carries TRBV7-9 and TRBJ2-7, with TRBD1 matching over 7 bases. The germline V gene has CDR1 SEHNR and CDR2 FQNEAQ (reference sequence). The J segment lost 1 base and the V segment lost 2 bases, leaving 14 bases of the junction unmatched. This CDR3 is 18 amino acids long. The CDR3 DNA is TGTGCCAGCAGCTTACAATTAGGGGTAAAGGGGGCTTCCTACGAGCAGTACTTC. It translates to CASSLQLGVKGASYEQYF. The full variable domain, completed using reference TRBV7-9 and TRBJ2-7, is DTGVSQNPRHKITKRGQNVTFRCDPISEHNRLYWYRQTLGQGPEFLTYFQNEAQLEKSRLLSDRFSAERPKGSFSTLEIQRTEQGDSAMYLCASSLQLGVKGASYEQYFGPGTRLTVT.

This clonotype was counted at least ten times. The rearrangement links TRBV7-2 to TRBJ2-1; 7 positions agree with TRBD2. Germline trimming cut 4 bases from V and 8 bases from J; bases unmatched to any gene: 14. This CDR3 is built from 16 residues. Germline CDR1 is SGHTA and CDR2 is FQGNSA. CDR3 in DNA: TGTGCCAGCAGCTCCCCCCGGGGAGGGTCCCTATATGAGCAGTTCTTC. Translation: CASSSPRGGSLYEQFF.

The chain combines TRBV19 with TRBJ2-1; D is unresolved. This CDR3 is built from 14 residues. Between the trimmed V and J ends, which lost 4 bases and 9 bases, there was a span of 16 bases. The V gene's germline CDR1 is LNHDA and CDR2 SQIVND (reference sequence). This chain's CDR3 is CASSKERLLVEQFF. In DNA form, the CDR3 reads TGTGCCAGTAGTAAGGAGAGACTGCTTGTTGAGCAGTTCTTC.

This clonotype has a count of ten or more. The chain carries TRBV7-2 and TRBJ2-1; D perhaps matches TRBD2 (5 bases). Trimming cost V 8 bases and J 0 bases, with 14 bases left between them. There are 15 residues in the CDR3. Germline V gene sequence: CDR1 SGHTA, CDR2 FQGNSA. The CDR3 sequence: CASAVRASSYNEQFF. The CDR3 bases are TGTGCCAGCGCAGTGCGGGCAAGCTCCTACAATGAGCAGTTCTTC.

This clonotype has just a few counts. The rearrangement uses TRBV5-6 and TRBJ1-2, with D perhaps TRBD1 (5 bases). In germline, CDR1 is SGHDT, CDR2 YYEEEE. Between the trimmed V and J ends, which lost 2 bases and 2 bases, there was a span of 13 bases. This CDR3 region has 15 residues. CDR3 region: CASSFSSGRNYGYTF. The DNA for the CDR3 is TGTGCCAGCAGCTTCTCATCGGGGCGGAACTATGGCTACACCTTC.

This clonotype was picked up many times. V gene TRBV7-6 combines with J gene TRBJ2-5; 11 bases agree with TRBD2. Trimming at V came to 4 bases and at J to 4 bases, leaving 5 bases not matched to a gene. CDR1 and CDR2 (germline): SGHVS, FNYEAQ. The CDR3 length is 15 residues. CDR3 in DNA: TGTGCCAGCAGCTCAATAGCGGGAGGGGGAGAGACCCAGTACTTC. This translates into CASSSIAGGGETQYF.

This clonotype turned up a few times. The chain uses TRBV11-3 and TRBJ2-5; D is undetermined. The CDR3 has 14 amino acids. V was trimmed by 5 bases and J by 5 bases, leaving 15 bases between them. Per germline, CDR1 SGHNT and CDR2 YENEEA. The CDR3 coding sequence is TGTGCCAGCAGCGACTCGGGTACGGTCGAGACCCAGTACTTC. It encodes CASSDSGTVETQYF.

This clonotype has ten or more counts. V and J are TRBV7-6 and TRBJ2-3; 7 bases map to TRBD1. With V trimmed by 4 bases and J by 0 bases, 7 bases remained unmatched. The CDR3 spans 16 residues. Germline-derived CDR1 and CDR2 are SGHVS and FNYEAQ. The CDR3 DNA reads TGTGCCAGCAGCTCCCGACAGGGCCGGAGCACAGATACGCAGTATTTT. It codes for CASSSRQGRSTDTQYF.

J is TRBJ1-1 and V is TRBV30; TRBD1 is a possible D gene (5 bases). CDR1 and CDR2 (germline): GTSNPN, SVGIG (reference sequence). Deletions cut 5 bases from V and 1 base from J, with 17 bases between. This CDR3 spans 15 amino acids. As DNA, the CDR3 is TGTGCCTGGGTGCCGTCCGAGGGGAAGAACACTGAAGCTTTCTTT. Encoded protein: CAWVPSEGKNTEAFF.

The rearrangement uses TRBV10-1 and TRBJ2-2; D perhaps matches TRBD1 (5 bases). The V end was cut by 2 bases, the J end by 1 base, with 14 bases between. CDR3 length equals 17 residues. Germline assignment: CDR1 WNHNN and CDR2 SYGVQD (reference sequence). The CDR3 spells CASSEIGQGENTGELFF. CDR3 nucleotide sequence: TGCGCCAGCAGTGAGATTGGGCAGGGCGAGAACACCGGGGAGCTGTTTTTT.

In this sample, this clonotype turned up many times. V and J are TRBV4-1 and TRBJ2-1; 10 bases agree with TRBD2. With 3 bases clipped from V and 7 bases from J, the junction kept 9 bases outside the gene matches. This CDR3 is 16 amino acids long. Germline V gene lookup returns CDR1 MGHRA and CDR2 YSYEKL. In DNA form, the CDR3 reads TGCGCCAGCAGCCAGGTCGGACTAGCGGTGATGAATGAGCAGTTCTTC. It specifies CASSQVGLAVMNEQFF.

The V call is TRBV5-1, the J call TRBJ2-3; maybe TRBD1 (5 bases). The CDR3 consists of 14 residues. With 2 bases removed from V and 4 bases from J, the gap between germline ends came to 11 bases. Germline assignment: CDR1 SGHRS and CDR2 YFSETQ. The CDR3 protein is CASSFDSGADTQYF. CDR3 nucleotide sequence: TGCGCCAGCAGCTTTGACAGTGGGGCAGATACGCAGTATTTT.

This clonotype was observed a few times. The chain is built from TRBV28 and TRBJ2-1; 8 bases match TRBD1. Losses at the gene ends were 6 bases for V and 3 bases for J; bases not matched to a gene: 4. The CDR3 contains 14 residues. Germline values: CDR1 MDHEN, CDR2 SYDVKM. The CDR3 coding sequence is TGTGCCAGCAGGCAGGGGGCGAACTACAATGAGCAGTTCTTC. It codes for CASRQGANYNEQFF.

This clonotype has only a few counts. The CDR3 DNA is TGCAGTGCTAGAGATCTTACTAGCGAGAAGCATAATACGCAGTATTTT. Amino acid sequence: CSARDLTSEKHNTQYF. The chain carries TRBV20-1 and TRBJ2-3, with 7 bases matching TRBD2. Per the germline V gene, CDR1 is DFQATT and CDR2 is SNEGSKA (reference sequence). The CDR3 runs 16 residues. With V trimmed by 0 bases and J by 7 bases, 13 bases remained unmatched.

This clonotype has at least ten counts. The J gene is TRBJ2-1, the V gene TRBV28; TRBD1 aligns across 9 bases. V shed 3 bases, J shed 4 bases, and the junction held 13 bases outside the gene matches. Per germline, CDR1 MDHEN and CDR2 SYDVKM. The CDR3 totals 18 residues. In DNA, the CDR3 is TGTGCCAGCAGTTTTCTTGACACCGGGACAGGGCGTTACAATGAGCAGTTCTTC. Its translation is CASSFLDTGTGRYNEQFF.